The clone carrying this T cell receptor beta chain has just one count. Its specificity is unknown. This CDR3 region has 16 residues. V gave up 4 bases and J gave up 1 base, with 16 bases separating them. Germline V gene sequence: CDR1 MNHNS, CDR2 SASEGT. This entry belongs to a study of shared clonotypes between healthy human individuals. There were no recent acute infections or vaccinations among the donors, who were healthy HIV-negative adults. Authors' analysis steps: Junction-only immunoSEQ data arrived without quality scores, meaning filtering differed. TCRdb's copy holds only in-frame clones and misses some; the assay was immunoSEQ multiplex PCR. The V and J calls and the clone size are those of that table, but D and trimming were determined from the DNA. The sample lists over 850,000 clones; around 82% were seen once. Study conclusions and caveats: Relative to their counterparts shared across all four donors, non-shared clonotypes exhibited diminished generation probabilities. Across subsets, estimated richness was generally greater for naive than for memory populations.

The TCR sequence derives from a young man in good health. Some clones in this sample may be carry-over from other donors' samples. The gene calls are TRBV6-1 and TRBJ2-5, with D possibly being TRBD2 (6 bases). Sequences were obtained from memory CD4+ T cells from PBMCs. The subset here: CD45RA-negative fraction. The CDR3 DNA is TGTGCCAGCAGTGCCTGGATGGGACTGACCCAAGAGACCCAGTACTTC. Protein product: CASSAWMGLTQETQYF.